These 30 T cell receptor beta chains came from one sample sequenced in a study of tumor-infiltrating lymphocytes in oesophageal squamous cell carcinoma. TCRdb re-called the PCR reads through MiXCR, storing one row per CDR3 protein. The sample carries 11,000 to 15,000 distinct CDR3 sequences, 46% recorded once. The sample comprised blood. The receptors here all came from a male donor with esophageal squamous cell carcinoma.

This chain links TRBV7-9 with TRBJ1-2, with D possibly being TRBD1 (6 bases). The V gene lost 1 base and the J gene lost 6 bases, with 18 bases spanning the gap. Germline lookup yields CDR1 SEHNR and CDR2 FQNEAQ (reference sequence). The CDR3 contains 16 residues. DNA of the CDR3: TGTGCCAGCAGCTTAGTAGCCGGGACAAAGACGAATGGCTACACCTTC. Its protein product is CASSLVAGTKTNGYTF. Drawing the rest from reference TRBV7-9 and TRBJ1-2, the complete variable domain is DTGVSQNPRHKITKRGQNVTFRCDPISEHNRLYWYRQTLGQGPEFLTYFQNEAQLEKSRLLSDRFSAERPKGSFSTLEIQRTEQGDSAMYLCASSLVAGTKTNGYTFGSGTRLTVV.

This clonotype was detected many times. The chain uses TRBV12-3 or TRBV12-4 and TRBJ2-5; D possibly uses TRBD1 or TRBD2 (6 bases each). V was cut by 7 bases and J by 4 bases, with 13 bases left in between. The CDR3 contains 13 residues. The DNA of the CDR3 is TGTGCCAGCACCGAACGGGGGCGAGAGACCCAGTACTTC. Its protein is CASTERGRETQYF.

J is TRBJ2-1 and V is TRBV7-6; unclear D gene. V was clipped by 1 base and J by 7 bases, with 11 bases between them. The CDR3 is 14 amino acids. Germline values: CDR1 SGHVS, CDR2 FNYEAQ. CDR3 coding DNA: TGTGCCAGCAGCTTAGGGCCGGTTGGGAATGAGCAGTTCTTC. Translation gives CASSLGPVGNEQFF.

The V call is TRBV6-5, the J call TRBJ2-5, with D tentatively TRBD1 or TRBD2 (6 bases each). V lost 7 bases, J lost 5 bases, and 17 bases lay in between. Per germline, CDR1 MNHEY and CDR2 SVGAGI. This CDR3 region has 14 residues. Here the CDR3 DNA reads TGTGCCAGCACCCAACAGGGAGGAGGTGAGACCCAGTACTTC. It codes for CASTQQGGGETQYF.

This chain uses TRBV7-2 with TRBJ2-1; 9 nucleotides match TRBD1. J was trimmed by 5 bases and V by 5 bases; bases with no gene match: 7. The CDR3 contains 15 residues. The V gene's germline CDR1 is SGHTA and CDR2 FQGNSA. The CDR3 DNA reads as TGTGCCAGCAGCCCTCGGACAGGGGACAACAATGAGCAGTTCTTC. Its protein product is CASSPRTGDNNEQFF.

This chain connects TRBV11-2 to TRBJ1-1; no clear D gene. The length of the CDR3 is 17 residues. Germline V gene lookup returns CDR1 SGHAT and CDR2 FQNNGV. The V and J ends lost 2 bases and 2 bases respectively, with 18 bases between them. This CDR3 is CASSLHRVTDSNTEAFF. The CDR3, as DNA: TGTGCCAGCAGCTTACACCGTGTTACAGATAGTAACACTGAAGCTTTCTTT.

This clonotype was detected ten times or more. The chain carries TRBV27 and TRBJ2-5, with 7 bases fitting TRBD2. The V gene end was trimmed by 2 bases and the J gene end by 12 bases; junction bases not matched to a gene: 6. Germline loops: CDR1 MNHEY, CDR2 SMNVEV (reference sequence). This CDR3 region has 12 residues. CDR3 DNA sequence: TGTGCCAGCAGTTTACGGGCGGGAGTCGAGTACTTC. It codes for CASSLRAGVEYF.

V and J are TRBV6-1 and TRBJ1-2; the match to TRBD1 covers 8 bases. Germline V gene sequence: CDR1 MNHNS, CDR2 SASEGT. This CDR3 spans 15 amino acids. The V segment lost 4 bases and the J segment 7 bases; nucleotides outside the gene matches: 11. CDR3: CASSGPDRAQAGYTF. CDR3 nucleotide sequence: TGTGCCAGCAGTGGCCCGGACAGGGCCCAGGCTGGCTACACCTTC.

The chain is built from TRBV7-3 and TRBJ2-1; maybe TRBD1 (6 bases). The V and J ends lost 6 bases and 0 bases respectively, with 12 bases between them. Germline V gene lookup returns CDR1 SGHTA and CDR2 FQGTGA. CDR3 size: 15 residues. CDR3 sequence reads: CASRTTGSSYNEQFF. In nucleotides, the CDR3 is TGTGCCAGCAGGACCACAGGGAGCTCCTACAATGAGCAGTTCTTC.

The chain couples TRBV7-2 to TRBJ1-5; TRBD1 matches 11 bases. The CDR3 contains 16 residues. Germline-derived CDR1 and CDR2 are SGHTA and FQGNSA. V lost 1 base, J lost 3 bases, and 2 bases stayed unmatched. CDR3 sequence reads: CASSLGTGGLNQPQHF. In nucleotides, the CDR3 is TGTGCCAGCAGCTTAGGGACAGGGGGCCTCAATCAGCCCCAGCATTTT.

This clonotype appeared a few times. The V gene is TRBV7-2, the J gene TRBJ2-1, with 13 bases fitting TRBD2. Looked up from germline, CDR1 is SGHTA and CDR2 is FQGNSA. The CDR3 consists of 15 residues. J was trimmed by 8 bases and V by 4 bases; bases with no gene match: 5. CDR3 in DNA: TGTGCCAGCAGCTGGACTAGCGGGGGTAGGGATGAGCAGTTCTTC. The encoded protein is CASSWTSGGRDEQFF.

The chain has TRBV12-3 or TRBV12-4 and TRBJ2-4; TRBD2 matches 10 bases. The V gene end was trimmed by 5 bases and the J gene end by 9 bases; junction bases not matched to a gene: 7. The CDR3 spans 14 residues. The chain's CDR3 is CASSLSGRASIQYF. The CDR3 DNA follows: TGTGCCAGCAGTCTAAGCGGGAGGGCCAGCATTCAGTACTTC.

This clonotype was counted only a few times. This clone may be a read error of a much larger clone one base away. Written as DNA, the CDR3 is TGTGCCAGCTCACTGACTCGACTCGGCGCGGGGACCGGGGAGCTGTATTTT. It translates to CASSLTRLGAGTGELYF. The rearrangement joins TRBV11-2 to TRBJ2-3, with a tentative D call TRBD2 (6 bases). Germline assignment: CDR1 SGHAT and CDR2 FQNNGV. V lost 8 bases and J lost 14, with 35 bases in between. The CDR3 spans 17 residues.

Only a few counts were recorded for this clonotype. Here the CDR3 omits its conserved ending phenylalanine or tryptophan, so a read error is the likely source. The limits of the CDR3 on the DNA are not certain, so only TCRdb's listed CDR3 is given. This rearrangement joins TRBV7-9 to TRBJ2-1. CDR1 and CDR2 from the germline V gene are SEHNR and FQNEAQ (reference sequence). Ends included, the CDR3 has 20 residues. The CDR3 reads CASSFSGWLEPTNYGYTFGS.

Many counts were recorded for this clonotype. The junction departs from the called germline gene at one end, perhaps through a read error. This chain uses TRBV11-3 with TRBJ2-1; 7 bases agree with TRBD1. The germline CDR1 and CDR2 sequences are SGHNT and YENEEA. The CDR3 runs to 15 residues. CDR3 protein: CASSWSRGYNSPLHF. CDR3 in DNA: TGTGCCAGCAGCTGGTCCAGGGGGTATAATTCACCCCTCCACTTC. Together with reference TRBV11-3 and TRBJ2-1, the CDR3 gives the full variable domain: EAGVVQSPRYKIIEKKQPVAFWCNPISGHNTLYWYLQNLGQGPELLIRYENEEAVDDSQLPKDRFSAERLKGVDSTLKIQPAELGDSAVYLCASSWSRGYNSPLHFGPGTRLTVL.

This clonotype is labeled as large (0.1 to 1%). The V gene is TRBV7-8, the J gene TRBJ2-1; tentatively, D is TRBD1 (5 bases). Trimming cost V 1 base and J 2 bases, with 9 bases left between them. Germline CDR1 is SGHVS and CDR2 is FQNEAQ. This CDR3 is 15 amino acids long. In DNA form, the CDR3 reads TGTGCCAGCAGCTTAGGTAGGGGCCCCTACAATGAGCAGTTCTTC. This encodes CASSLGRGPYNEQFF.

Regarding this clonotype: Since a much larger clone is just one base distant, this may be a read error. The chain couples TRBV6-1 to TRBJ2-7, with 7 bases that match TRBD2. The DNA matches TRBJ2-1 better at its end, which makes the J call doubtful. The V gene's germline CDR1 is MNHNS and CDR2 SASEGT. This CDR3 is built from 14 residues. The CDR3 sequence is CASSKDGRFYEQFF. The DNA for the CDR3 is TGTGCCAGCAGTAAGGACGGGAGGTTCTACGAGCAGTTCTTC.

CDR3 loop: CASSWAGAVDTQYF. DNA for the CDR3: TGTGCCAGCAGTTGGGCGGGAGCGGTAGATACGCAGTATTTT. The chain is built from TRBV28 and TRBJ2-3; 7 nucleotides agree with TRBD2. CDR3 length equals 14 residues. The germline gives CDR1 MDHEN, CDR2 SYDVKM. V lost 4 bases, J lost 5 bases, and 6 bases stayed unmatched.

Sample share makes this clonotype large. The chain links TRBV7-2 to TRBJ2-3; 9 bases are shared with TRBD2. V shed 6 bases and J 4 bases; nucleotides not matched to a gene: 8. The CDR3 extends over 15 amino acids. In germline, CDR1 is SGHTA, CDR2 FQGNSA. The CDR3 DNA is TGTGCCAGCAGGATGACTAGCGGTGAGGCAGATACGCAGTATTTT. Translated: CASRMTSGEADTQYF. Based on the CDR3 plus reference TRBV7-2 and TRBJ2-3, the full variable domain is GAGVSQSPSNKVTEKGKDVELRCDPISGHTALYWYRQSLGQGLEFLIYFQGNSAPDKSGLPSDRFSAERTGGSVSTLTIQRTQQEDSAVYLCASRMTSGEADTQYFGPGTRLTVL.

The genes are TRBV7-4 and TRBJ2-3, with 7 bases identical to TRBD1. Trimming removed 3 bases from V and 6 bases from J; junction bases left unmatched: 0. CDR1 SGHVT and CDR2 SQSDAQ come from the germline V gene. The CDR3 length is 12 residues. The CDR3, as DNA: TGTGCCAGCAGCTTGGACAGGGATACGCAGTATTTT. Translating it yields CASSLDRDTQYF.

This clonotype was seen many times. The CDR3 nucleotides are TGTGCCAGCAGCTCCTCCGGGACAGGCTACACCGGGGAGCTGTTTTTT. It specifies CASSSSGTGYTGELFF. The rearrangement links TRBV7-3 to TRBJ2-2; TRBD1 matches at 8 bases. CDR1 is SGHTA, CDR2 FQGTGA, per germline. J was trimmed by 3 bases and V by 4 bases; bases with no gene match: 7. The CDR3 totals 16 residues. The full variable domain, rest sourced from reference TRBV7-3 and TRBJ2-2, is GAGVSQTPSNKVTEKGKYVELRCDPISGHTALYWYRQSLGQGPEFLIYFQGTGAADDSGLPNDRFFAVRPEGSVSTLKIQRTERGDSAVYLCASSSSGTGYTGELFFGEGSRLTVL.

The chain combines TRBV7-2 with TRBJ2-7; 10 bases map to TRBD2. The DNA end is more similar to TRBJ2-1, so the J call may be wrong. The CDR3 is made up of 17 amino acids. Looked up from germline, CDR1 is SGHTA and CDR2 is FQGNSA. CDR3 loop: CASSLGSSGSSYNEQFF. The DNA of the CDR3 is TGTGCCAGCAGCTTAGGTTCTAGCGGGAGCTCCTACAATGAGCAGTTCTTC.

J is TRBJ2-1 and V is TRBV28, with 7 bases fitting TRBD2. This CDR3 region has 14 residues. V shed 6 bases, J shed 6 bases, and the junction held 8 bases outside the gene matches. CDR1 is MDHEN and CDR2 is SYDVKM in the germline V gene. The chain's CDR3 is CASREASGVNEQFF. The CDR3 DNA sequence: TGTGCCAGCAGGGAGGCTAGCGGAGTCAATGAGCAGTTCTTC.

Ten or more counts support this clonotype. J is TRBJ2-7 and V is TRBV6-1, with D unclear. Trimming cost V 4 bases and J 2 bases, with 9 bases left between them. The germline gives CDR1 MNHNS, CDR2 SASEGT. The CDR3 contains 13 residues. CDR3 DNA: TGTGCCAGCAGTGTCTCCCTCGCCTACGAGCAGTACTTC. Translating it yields CASSVSLAYEQYF.

This clonotype has a handful of counts. This rearrangement joins TRBV12-3 or TRBV12-4 to TRBJ2-5, with 9 bases identical to TRBD2. The DNA end favors TRBJ2-1, so the J call may be wrong. CDR3 length: 16 amino acids. The CDR3: CASSFGGRAISNEQFF. For the CDR3, the DNA is TGTGCCAGCAGTTTCGGCGGGAGGGCCATCAGTAATGAGCAGTTCTTC.

V is TRBV11-1 and J is TRBJ2-5; D unclear. Near its end, the DNA agrees better with TRBJ2-1, so the J call may be wrong. The germline gives CDR1 SGHAT, CDR2 FQDESV (reference sequence). The CDR3 consists of 16 residues. The chain's CDR3 is CASSPSPWVPSNEQFF. The CDR3 bases are TGTGCCAGCAGCCCGAGCCCTTGGGTTCCTAGCAATGAGCAGTTCTTC.

This clonotype was counted at least ten times. CDR3 nucleotides: TGTGCCAGCAGGTCAAGGGGTTTGGAGGGCTACACCTTC. The encoded protein is CASRSRGLEGYTF. This chain links TRBV12-3 or TRBV12-4 with TRBJ1-2; the D gene is possibly TRBD1 (5 bases). With 6 bases removed from V and 8 bases from J, the gap between germline ends came to 16 bases. This CDR3 contains 13 residues.

The V call is TRBV10-3, the J call TRBJ2-7, with D tentatively TRBD1 or TRBD2 (5 bases each). Germline-derived CDR1 and CDR2 are ENHRY and SYGVKD. The CDR3 is made up of 13 amino acids. V was trimmed by 3 bases and J by 8 bases, leaving 14 bases between them. The CDR3: CAISEGDAEQQYF. The CDR3 region has the DNA TGTGCCATCAGTGAAGGGGACGCGGAGCAGCAGTACTTC.

By frequency in the sample, this clonotype is medium-sized. This chain joins TRBV28 and TRBJ2-5, with D tentatively TRBD1 (6 bases). Germline loops: CDR1 MDHEN, CDR2 SYDVKM. V was trimmed by 2 bases and J by 1 base, leaving 17 bases between them. The CDR3 has 17 residues. The CDR3 nucleotides read TGTGCCAGCAGTTTACCATTCCTCCGGGACACCCAAGAGACCCAGTACTTC. Translating gives CASSLPFLRDTQETQYF.

Comments on this clonotype: A read error is likely, as this CDR3 ends without the conserved phenylalanine or tryptophan. Because the CDR3's place on the DNA is in doubt, the DNA is left out and the CDR3 is given as listed by TCRdb. The chain employs TRBV6-1 and TRBJ2-7; TRBD1 reflects the table's D call only, with no check against the DNA. The CDR3 spans 17 residues, counting both ends. Germline CDR1 is MNHNS and CDR2 is SASEGT. CDR3 loop: CASRKLRDRGLGYTFGS.